This T cell receptor beta chain was sequenced during a study of cytomegalovirus exposure and HLA in healthy donors. Both 60 Vbeta primers and 13 Jbeta primers went into the PCR. The method was immunoSEQ multiplex PCR; TCRdb's version includes in-frame clones alone and lacks a portion of them. The specimen's table records approximately 100,000 clones. V dropped 2 bases and J dropped 3; count of bases not matched to a gene: 12. This CDR3 has 17 residues. Germline V gives CDR1 SEHNR, CDR2 FQNEAQ (reference sequence). The chain recombines TRBV7-9 with TRBJ2-5, with TRBD2 matching 7 bases. The clonotype originates from a man aged 50 to 60 in good health and CMV-seropositive. The sequenced material came from PBMCs. CDR3 nucleotide sequence: TGTGCCAGCAGCTTACCTGTGGAGGGAGGGCCGAAAGAGACCCAGTACTTC. This gives the protein CASSLPVEGGPKETQYF.